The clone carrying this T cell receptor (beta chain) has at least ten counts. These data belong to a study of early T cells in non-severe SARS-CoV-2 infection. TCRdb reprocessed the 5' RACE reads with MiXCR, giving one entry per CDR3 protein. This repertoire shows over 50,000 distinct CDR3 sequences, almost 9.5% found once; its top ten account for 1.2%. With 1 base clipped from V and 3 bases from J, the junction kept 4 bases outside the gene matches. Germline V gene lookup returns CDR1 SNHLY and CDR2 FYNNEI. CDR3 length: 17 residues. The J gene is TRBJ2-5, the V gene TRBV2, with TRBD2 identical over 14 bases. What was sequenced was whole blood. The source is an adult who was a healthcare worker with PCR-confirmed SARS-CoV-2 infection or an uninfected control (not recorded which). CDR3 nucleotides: TGTGCCAGCAGTGAAGGGCCGGGACTAGCGGGGGAAGAGACCCAGTACTTC. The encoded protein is CASSEGPGLAGEETQYF.